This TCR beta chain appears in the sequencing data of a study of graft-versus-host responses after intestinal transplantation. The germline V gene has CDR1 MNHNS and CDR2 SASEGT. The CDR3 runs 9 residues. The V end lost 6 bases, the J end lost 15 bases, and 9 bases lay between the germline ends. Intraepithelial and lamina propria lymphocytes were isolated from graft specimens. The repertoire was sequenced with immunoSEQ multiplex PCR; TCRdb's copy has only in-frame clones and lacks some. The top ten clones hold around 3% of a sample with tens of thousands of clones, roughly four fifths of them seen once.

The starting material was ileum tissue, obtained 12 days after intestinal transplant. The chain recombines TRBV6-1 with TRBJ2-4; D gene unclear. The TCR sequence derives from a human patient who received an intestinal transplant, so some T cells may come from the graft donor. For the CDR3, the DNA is TGTGCCAGCAGCCTACCGTGGTACTTC. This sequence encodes CASSLPWYF.